This T cell receptor (beta chain) comes out of a study of blood T cell repertoires in COVID-19. In the study overall: Donors in the United States, Italy and Spain gave samples during acute or convalescent COVID-19. In each case, the material was cDNA or gDNA derived from T cells, B-cell-depleted T cells, or PBMCs.

Enrolment of Seattle patients took place during active infection, and they were followed longitudinally. The V end was cut by 0 bases, the J end by 1 base, with 7 bases between. The CDR3 is 14 residues long. Germline V gives CDR1 SGHRS, CDR2 YFSETQ. Method: immunoSEQ multiplex PCR; TCRdb's copy keeps in-frame clones and lacks some. The sample includes 300,000 or so clones, 91% seen only once; the top ten take 2% to 2.5%. The chain combines TRBV5-1 with TRBJ1-1, with D uncertain. What was sequenced was peripheral blood. This clonotype was sampled from a woman aged 25 to 39 with COVID-19, enrolled during active disease. In DNA form, the CDR3 reads TGCGCCAGCAGCTTGGTCGCAGAGAACACTGAAGCTTTCTTT. Translation: CASSLVAENTEAFF.